This TCR beta chain was observed in a study of human T cells and chemical hapten exposure. Time point of the sample: pre-sensitization, week 0. Regarding treatment: therapeutic diphenylcyclopropenone sensitization with weekly scalp DPC. TCRdb ran MiXCR on the RACE reads and lists one entry per CDR3 protein. In the table there are approximately 400,000 distinct CDR3 sequences, 4% to 6% of which are singletons. At least ten counts were recorded for this clonotype. This CDR3 contains 18 residues. V gave up 5 bases and J gave up 2 bases; unmatched junction bases: 16. The germline V gene has CDR1 DFQATT and CDR2 SNEGSKA (reference sequence).

The sequences come from whole blood, collected in connection with sensitization to the hapten diphenylcyclopropenone (DPC). This sequence originates from a woman in her forties or fifties with alopecia areata. Some clones in this sample may be carry-over from other donors' samples. The V gene is TRBV20-1, the J gene TRBJ2-3, with TRBD2 matching over 10 bases. This CDR3 is CSASLVGLAGVPTDTQYF. CDR3 DNA sequence: TGCAGTGCTTCCCTGGTAGGGCTAGCGGGAGTACCCACAGATACGCAGTATTTT.